The 10 T cell receptor beta chains in this list originate from one sample, sequenced in a study of beta chain features in type 1 diabetes. As every portion of the isolated RNA was reverse transcribed, the sequencing read expressed TCRB transcripts. Libraries were prepared by immunoSEQ multiplex PCR; TCRdb keeps only in-frame clonotypes and omits some of them. The sample lists 110,000 to 150,000 clones; 6.9% were seen once. The sample was central memory CD4+ T cells from blood. The receptors were gathered from a woman aged 25 to 39 in good health.

The gene calls are TRBV7-9 and TRBJ2-1, with 10 bases lining up with TRBD2. Germline V lookup: CDR1 SEHNR, CDR2 FQNEAQ (reference sequence). This CDR3 spans 15 amino acids. V gave up 5 bases and J gave up 1 base; unmatched junction bases: 2. CDR3 sequence reads: CASSQLAGSYNEQFF. As DNA, the CDR3 is TGTGCCAGCAGCCAACTAGCGGGATCCTACAATGAGCAGTTCTTC.

This clone has a count of ten or more. The CDR3 loop reads CASSPNTGKGQPQHF. For the CDR3, the DNA is TGTGCCAGCAGCCCGAATACAGGGAAGGGTCAGCCCCAGCATTTT. This chain uses TRBV2 with TRBJ1-5; D possibly corresponds to TRBD1 (6 bases). Trimming pared 6 bases from V and 6 bases from J, leaving 18 bases between. Germline V gives CDR1 SNHLY, CDR2 FYNNEI. This CDR3 region has 15 residues.

This clone has just a few counts. This chain uses TRBV10-3 with TRBJ2-5; TRBD2 agrees at 15 bases. In germline, CDR1 is ENHRY, CDR2 SYGVKD. Losses at the gene ends were 8 bases for V and 5 bases for J; bases not matched to a gene: 0. The CDR3 runs 13 residues. CDR3 region: CAIGTSGGETQYF. DNA of the CDR3: TGTGCCATCGGGACTAGCGGGGGGGAGACCCAGTACTTC.

The rearrangement links TRBV6-5 to TRBJ2-4, with D maybe TRBD2 (6 bases). Per germline, CDR1 MNHEY and CDR2 SVGAGI. V dropped 5 bases and J dropped 4 bases, with 15 bases sitting between them. The CDR3 totals 15 residues. CDR3: CASSRTGTGKNIQYF. CDR3 coding DNA: TGTGCCAGCAGTCGTACCGGGACTGGGAAAAACATTCAGTACTTC.

This clone was found a few times. The rearrangement links TRBV6-5 to TRBJ2-7; maybe TRBD2 (5 bases). Trimming shortened V by 5 bases and J by 6 bases, and 11 bases separated the two germline ends. The CDR3 runs to 12 residues. Germline values: CDR1 MNHEY, CDR2 SVGAGI. The CDR3 sequence: CASSRLSGEQYF. CDR3 DNA sequence: TGTGCCAGCAGTCGCCTAAGCGGCGAGCAGTACTTC.

The genes are TRBV7-2 and TRBJ1-4; no clear D. Germline CDR1 reads SGHTA; CDR2 reads FQGNSA. The CDR3 covers 13 residues. Trimming stripped 1 base from V and 7 bases from J, with 7 bases between. CDR3 nucleotide sequence: TGTGCCAGCAGCTTAGACCGCAGTGAAAAACTGTTTTTT. The encoded protein is CASSLDRSEKLFF. Combining the CDR3 with reference TRBV7-2 and TRBJ1-4 gives the whole variable domain GAGVSQSPSNKVTEKGKDVELRCDPISGHTALYWYRQSLGQGLEFLIYFQGNSAPDKSGLPSDRFSAERTGGSVSTLTIQRTQQEDSAVYLCASSLDRSEKLFFGSGTQLSVL.

V usage is TRBV7-3 and J usage is TRBJ2-5; 13 positions match TRBD2. CDR3 length: 16 residues. With 1 base clipped from V and 5 bases from J, the junction kept 4 bases outside the gene matches. The germline V gene encodes CDR1 SGHTA and CDR2 FQGTGA. CDR3 region: CASSLIGLAGVETQYF. CDR3 nucleotide sequence: TGTGCCAGCAGCTTAATAGGACTAGCGGGAGTTGAGACCCAGTACTTC.

The chain has TRBV6-6 and TRBJ1-1, with D unclear. The ends were cut back, 7 bases at V and 8 bases at J, with 11 bases in the middle. The germline gives CDR1 MNHNY, CDR2 SVGAGI (reference sequence). The CDR3 extends over 11 amino acids. The CDR3 protein is CASTENYEAFF. The DNA for the CDR3 is TGTGCCAGCACCGAAAACTACGAAGCTTTCTTT.

The CDR3 DNA reads as TGTGCCAGCATGGAGTCTCTGGTGGCCAAAAACATTCAGTACTTC. Protein product: CASMESLVAKNIQYF. The chain links TRBV6-1 to TRBJ2-4; no firm D call. CDR3 length: 15 amino acids. With 7 bases removed from V and 1 base from J, the gap between germline ends came to 14 bases. CDR1 and CDR2 from the germline V gene are MNHNS and SASEGT.

This clone occurred a few times. The chain carries TRBV7-3 and TRBJ2-3; possible D gene TRBD1, 5 bases. Trimming shortened V by 0 bases and J by 1 base, and 8 bases separated the two germline ends. Per the germline V gene, CDR1 is SGHTA and CDR2 is FQGTGA. This CDR3 comprises 15 residues. CDR3 sequence: CASSLTPRGTDTQYF. DNA of the CDR3: TGTGCCAGCAGCTTAACGCCCAGGGGCACAGATACGCAGTATTTT.